The 24 T cell receptor beta chains in this list originate from one sample, sequenced in a study of T cells expressing NK-cell markers. TCRdb reanalyzed the 5' RACE reads, giving one entry per CDR3 protein sequence and no DNA. The sample's table shows 200,000 to 300,000 distinct CDR3 sequences. Sequencing was carried out using blood T cells: a sorted CD56 or NKG2C T cell subset, CD4+ or CD8+ T cells, or bulk PBMC T cells (not recorded which). Receptors were obtained from a woman between 18 and 75 years old in good health.

The V and J genes are TRBV7-2 and TRBJ2-1. Per the germline V gene, CDR1 is SGHTA and CDR2 is FQGNSA. The CDR3 is 14 amino acids. CDR3: CASSQPNSYNEQFF.

The J gene is TRBJ1-5, the V gene TRBV12-5; TCRdb gives TRBD1 as the D gene, but with no DNA this cannot be confirmed. The CDR3 contains 14 residues. Germline CDR1 is LGHNT and CDR2 is FRNRAP. CDR3: CASGMTEGNQPQHF.

This sequence joins TRBV23-1 and TRBJ2-5; as DNA is missing, the TRBD1 call by TCRdb cannot be tested. TRBV23-1 is an open reading frame whose function is uncertain. This CDR3 is built from 11 residues. The CDR3 here is CATPGPETQYF.

The rearrangement uses TRBV28 and TRBJ2-7; TCRdb names TRBD1, which stays unverified in the absence of DNA. CDR1 is MDHEN, CDR2 SYDVKM, per germline. The CDR3 covers 16 residues. The CDR3 spells CASIPNPGGRSYEQYF.

V gene TRBV5-1 combines with J gene TRBJ2-2; TCRdb's assignment of TRBD2 cannot be checked, as there is no DNA. Germline values: CDR1 SGHRS, CDR2 YFSETQ. The CDR3 length is 16 residues. The CDR3 sequence is CASSLAPAVNTGELFF.

This chain links TRBV24-1 with TRBJ1-1; the TCRdb call, TRBD1, lacks DNA for checking. The V gene's germline CDR1 is KGHDR and CDR2 SFDVKD. The CDR3 sequence is 15 residues long. The CDR3 sequence: CATSPGTGRVTEAFF.

The rearrangement joins TRBV12-3 or TRBV12-4 to TRBJ2-1. CDR3 length: 15 amino acids. This chain's CDR3 is CASSLKEKRDNEQFF.

V gene TRBV5-1 combines with J gene TRBJ1-1. Per germline, CDR1 SGHRS and CDR2 YFSETQ. This CDR3 is 14 amino acids long. This CDR3 reads CASSLAVMNTEAFF.

The gene calls are TRBV11-2 and TRBJ1-1; TCRdb calls TRBD1, which cannot be checked without DNA. This CDR3 region has 13 residues. Germline V gene lookup returns CDR1 SGHAT and CDR2 FQNNGV. This CDR3 reads CASSPDRGTEAFF. Complete variable domain (other parts from reference TRBV11-2 and TRBJ1-1): EAGVAQSPRYKIIEKRQSVAFWCNPISGHATLYWYQQILGQGPKLLIQFQNNGVVDDSQLPKDRFSAERLKGVDSTLKIQPAKLEDSAVYLCASSPDRGTEAFFGQGTRLTVV.

The chain joins TRBV15 to TRBJ2-5; lacking DNA, the TRBD1 call made by TCRdb goes unchecked. This CDR3 is 15 amino acids long. Germline CDR1 reads LNHNV; CDR2 reads YYDKDF (reference sequence). This CDR3 is CATSERNAPRETQYF. The whole variable domain, filled in from reference TRBV15 and TRBJ2-5, reads DAMVIQNPRYQVTQFGKPVTLSCSQTLNHNVMYWYQQKSSQAPKLLFHYYDKDFNNEADTPDNFQSRRPNTSFCFLDIRSPGLGDTAMYLCATSERNAPRETQYFGPGTRLLVL.

The chain combines TRBV7-2 with TRBJ2-5; with no DNA, the TCRdb D assignment of TRBD1 cannot be verified. There are 14 residues in the CDR3. CDR1 is SGHTA, CDR2 FQGNSA, per germline. CDR3 region: CASSAQGRGETQYF.

The gene calls are TRBV5-6 and TRBJ1-1. The CDR3 loop spans 16 amino acids. Germline CDR1 SGHDT, CDR2 YYEEEE. The CDR3 region is CASSPISGGVDAEAFF. The complete variable domain, with remaining parts taken from reference TRBV5-6 and TRBJ1-1, reads DAGVTQSPTHLIKTRGQQVTLRCSPKSGHDTVSWYQQALGQGPQFIFQYYEEEERQRGNFPDRFSGHQFPNYSSELNVNALLLGDSALYLCASSPISGGVDAEAFFGQGTRLTVV.

This chain uses TRBV7-2 with TRBJ1-1. The CDR3 totals 15 residues. The germline gives CDR1 SGHTA, CDR2 FQGNSA. Here the CDR3 reads CASSLGPLRNTEAFF.

The chain couples TRBV7-2 to TRBJ2-5; TCRdb selects TRBD1, and the lack of DNA leaves this call unchecked. This CDR3 spans 16 amino acids. Germline lookup yields CDR1 SGHTA and CDR2 FQGNSA. CDR3 residues: CASSLQGTGGAETQYF.

The V and J genes are TRBV20-1 and TRBJ2-3; TCRdb selects TRBD2, and the lack of DNA leaves this call unchecked. CDR1 DFQATT and CDR2 SNEGSKA come from the germline V gene (reference sequence). This CDR3 has 15 amino acids. The CDR3 loop reads CSATLGRGGRDTQYF.

V and J are TRBV29-1 and TRBJ2-7; the D call of TRBD1 rests on TCRdb alone, since no DNA is present to check it. Per the germline V gene, CDR1 is SQVTM and CDR2 is ANQGSEA. CDR3 length: 14 amino acids. CDR3 sequence reads: CSVESIGGLSEQYF.

The rearrangement uses TRBV5-1 and TRBJ2-1; the TRBD2 assignment by TCRdb is unverifiable without DNA. There are 16 residues in the CDR3. Per the germline V gene, CDR1 is SGHRS and CDR2 is YFSETQ. The CDR3 protein is CASSFLAGVTYNEQFF.

V usage is TRBV4-3 and J usage is TRBJ2-1. The CDR3 consists of 15 residues. CDR1 and CDR2 (germline): LGHNA, YSLEER. The CDR3 here is CASSLGQGPYNEQFF.

The CDR3 is CASSPQRDSSYEQYF. The V call is TRBV7-2, the J call TRBJ2-7. Germline V gene lookup returns CDR1 SGHTA and CDR2 FQGNSA. This CDR3 comprises 15 residues.

The chain carries TRBV30 and TRBJ2-5; without DNA, the TCRdb call of TRBD2 cannot be checked. Per the germline V gene, CDR1 is GTSNPN and CDR2 is SVGIG (reference sequence). There are 13 residues in the CDR3. This chain's CDR3 is CAWSDGGSKTQYF.

The rearrangement links TRBV12-3 or TRBV12-4 to TRBJ2-1; lacking DNA, the TRBD2 call made by TCRdb goes unchecked. The CDR3 totals 15 residues. The chain's CDR3 is CASTMGLAGDNEQFF.

The J gene is TRBJ2-1, the V gene TRBV20-1; lacking DNA, the TRBD1 call made by TCRdb goes unchecked. This CDR3 is 11 amino acids long. Germline loops: CDR1 DFQATT, CDR2 SNEGSKA (reference sequence). The CDR3: CSATPAYEQFF.

The rearrangement uses TRBV7-9 and TRBJ2-4; TCRdb designates TRBD1, a call that cannot be tested without DNA. Germline V CDR1 and CDR2: SEHNR, FQNEAQ (reference sequence). The CDR3 totals 15 residues. The CDR3 protein is CASSSNRGSKNIQYF.

The chain carries TRBV7-2 and TRBJ2-3; TCRdb names TRBD2, which stays unverified in the absence of DNA. This CDR3 is built from 17 residues. Germline V CDR1 and CDR2: SGHTA, FQGNSA. The chain's CDR3 is CASSLVMSGRPTDTQYF.